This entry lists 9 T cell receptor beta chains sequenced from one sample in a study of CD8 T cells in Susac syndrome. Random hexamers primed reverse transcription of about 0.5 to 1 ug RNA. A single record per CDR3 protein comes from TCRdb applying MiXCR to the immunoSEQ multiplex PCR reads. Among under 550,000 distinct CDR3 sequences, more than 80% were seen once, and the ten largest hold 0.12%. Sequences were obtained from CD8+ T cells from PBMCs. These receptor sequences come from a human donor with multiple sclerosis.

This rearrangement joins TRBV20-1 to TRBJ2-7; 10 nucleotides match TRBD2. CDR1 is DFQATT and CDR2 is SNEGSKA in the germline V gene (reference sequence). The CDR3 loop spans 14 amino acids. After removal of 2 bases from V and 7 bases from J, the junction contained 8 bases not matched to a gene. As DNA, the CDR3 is TGCAGTGCTAGATCAGGAGAACTAGCGGGAGAGCAGTACTTC. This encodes CSARSGELAGEQYF.

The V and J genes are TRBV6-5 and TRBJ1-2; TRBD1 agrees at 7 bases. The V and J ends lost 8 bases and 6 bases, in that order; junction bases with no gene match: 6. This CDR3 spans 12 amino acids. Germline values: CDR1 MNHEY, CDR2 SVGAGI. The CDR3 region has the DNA TGTGCCAGCGGAACCGGGACAGATGGCTACACCTTC. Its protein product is CASGTGTDGYTF.

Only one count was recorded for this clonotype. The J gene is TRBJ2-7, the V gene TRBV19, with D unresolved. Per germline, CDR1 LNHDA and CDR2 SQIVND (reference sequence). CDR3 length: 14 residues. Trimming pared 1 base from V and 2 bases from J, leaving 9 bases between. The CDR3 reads CASSIAENPYEQYF. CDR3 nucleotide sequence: TGTGCCAGTAGTATAGCTGAAAATCCCTACGAGCAGTACTTC.

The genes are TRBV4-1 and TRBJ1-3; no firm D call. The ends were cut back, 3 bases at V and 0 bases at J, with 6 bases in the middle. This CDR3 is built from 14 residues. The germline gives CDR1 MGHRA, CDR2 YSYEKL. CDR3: CASSQEGSGNTIYF. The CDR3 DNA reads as TGCGCCAGCAGCCAGGAGGGCTCTGGAAACACCATATATTTT.

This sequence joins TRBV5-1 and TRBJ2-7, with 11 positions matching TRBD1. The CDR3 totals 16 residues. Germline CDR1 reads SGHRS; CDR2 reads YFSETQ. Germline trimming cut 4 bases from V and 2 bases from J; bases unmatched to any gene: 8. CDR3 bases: TGCGCCAGCAGCGAGGACAGGGGGCTGGCCACCTACGAGCAGTACTTC. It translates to CASSEDRGLATYEQYF.

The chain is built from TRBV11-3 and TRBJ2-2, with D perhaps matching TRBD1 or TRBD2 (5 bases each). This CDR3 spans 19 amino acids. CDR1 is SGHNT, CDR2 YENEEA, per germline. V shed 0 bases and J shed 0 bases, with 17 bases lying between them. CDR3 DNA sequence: TGTGCCAGCAGCTTAGATCAAAGCCCGGGACCCACGAACACCGGGGAGCTGTTTTTT. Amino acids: CASSLDQSPGPTNTGELFF.

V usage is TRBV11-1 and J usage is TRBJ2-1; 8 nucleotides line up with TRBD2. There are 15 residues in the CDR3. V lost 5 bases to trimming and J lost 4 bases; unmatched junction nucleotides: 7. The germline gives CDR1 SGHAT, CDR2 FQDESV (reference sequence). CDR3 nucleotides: TGTGCCAGCAGCCGGGAGGGCGTTCTATACAATGAGCAGTTCTTC. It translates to CASSREGVLYNEQFF. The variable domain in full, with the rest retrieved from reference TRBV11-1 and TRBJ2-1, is EAEVAQSPRYKITEKSQAVAFWCDPISGHATLYWYRQILGQGPELLVQFQDESVVDDSQLPKDRFSAERLKGVDSTLKIQPAELGDSAMYLCASSREGVLYNEQFFGPGTRLTVL.

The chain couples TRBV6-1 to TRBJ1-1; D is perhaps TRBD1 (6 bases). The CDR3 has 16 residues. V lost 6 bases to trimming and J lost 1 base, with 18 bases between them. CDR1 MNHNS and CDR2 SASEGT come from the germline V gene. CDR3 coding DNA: TGTGCCAGCAGGGTTGTGGCAGGGGAAGAGAACACTGAAGCTTTCTTT. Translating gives CASRVVAGEENTEAFF.

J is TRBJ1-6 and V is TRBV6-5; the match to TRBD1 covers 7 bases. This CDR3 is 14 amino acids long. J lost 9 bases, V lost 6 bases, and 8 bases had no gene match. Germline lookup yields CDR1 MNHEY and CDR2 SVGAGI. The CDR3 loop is CASSSGTATSPLHF. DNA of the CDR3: TGTGCCAGCAGCTCCGGGACAGCGACTTCACCCCTCCACTTT.